This T cell receptor (beta chain) is drawn from a study of blood T cell repertoires in COVID-19. Study as a whole: The United States, Italy and Spain supplied acute and convalescent COVID-19 samples. The cDNA or gDNA used as material had been derived from T cells, B-cell-depleted T cells, or PBMCs.

In the original processing: Using reference gene primer amplification, nucleated cell counts were estimated. Using immunoSEQ multiplex PCR, the repertoire was profiled, and TCRdb retains in-frame clones only, with some absent. The V and J calls and the clone size are those of that table, but D and trimming were determined from the DNA. In the table there are about 110,000 clones, around four fifths of which are singletons. V dropped 4 bases and J dropped 10 bases, with 12 bases sitting between them. The CDR3 has 13 residues. The germline gives CDR1 SGHRS, CDR2 YFSETQ. The sample consisted of peripheral blood. The sequence was collected from an older woman with acute or convalescent COVID-19. The chain has TRBV5-1 and TRBJ1-6; perhaps TRBD1 as D (5 bases). The CDR3 is CASSIREFSPLHF. In DNA, the CDR3 is TGCGCCAGCAGCATCAGGGAATTCTCACCCCTCCACTTT. Complete variable domain (other parts from reference TRBV5-1 and TRBJ1-6): KAGVTQTPRYLIKTRGQQVTLSCSPISGHRSVSWYQQTPGQGLQFLFEYFSETQRNKGNFPGRFSGRQFSNSRSEMNVSTLELGDSALYLCASSIREFSPLHFGNGTRLTVT.